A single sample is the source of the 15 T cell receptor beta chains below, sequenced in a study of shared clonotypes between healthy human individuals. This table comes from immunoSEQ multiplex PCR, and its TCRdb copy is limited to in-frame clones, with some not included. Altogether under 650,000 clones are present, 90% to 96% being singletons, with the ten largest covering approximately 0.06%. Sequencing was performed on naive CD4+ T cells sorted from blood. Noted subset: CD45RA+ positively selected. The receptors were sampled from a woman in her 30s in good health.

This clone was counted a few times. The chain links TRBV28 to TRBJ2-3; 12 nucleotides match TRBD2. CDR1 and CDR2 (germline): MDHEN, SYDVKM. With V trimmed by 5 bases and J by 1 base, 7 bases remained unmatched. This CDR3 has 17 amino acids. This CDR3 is CASSPLGLAGGTDTQYF. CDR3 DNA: TGTGCCAGCAGTCCATTGGGACTAGCGGGCGGCACAGATACGCAGTATTTT.

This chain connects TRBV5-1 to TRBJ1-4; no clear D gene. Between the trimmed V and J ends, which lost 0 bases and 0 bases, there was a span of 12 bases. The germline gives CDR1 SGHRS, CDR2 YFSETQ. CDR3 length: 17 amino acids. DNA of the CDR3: TGCGCCAGCAGCTTGGAGGTGGGCTTCGCAACTAATGAAAAACTGTTTTTT. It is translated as CASSLEVGFATNEKLFF.

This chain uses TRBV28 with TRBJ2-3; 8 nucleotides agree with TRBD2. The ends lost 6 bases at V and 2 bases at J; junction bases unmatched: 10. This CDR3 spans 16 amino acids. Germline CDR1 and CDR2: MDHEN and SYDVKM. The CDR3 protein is CASSHPASGYTDTQYF. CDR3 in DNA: TGTGCCAGCAGCCACCCGGCTAGCGGGTACACAGATACGCAGTATTTT. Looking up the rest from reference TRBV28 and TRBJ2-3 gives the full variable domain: DVKVTQSSRYLVKRTGEKVFLECVQDMDHENMFWYRQDPGLGLRLIYFSYDVKMKEKGDIPEGYSVSREKKERFSLILESASTNQTSMYLCASSHPASGYTDTQYFGPGTRLTVL.

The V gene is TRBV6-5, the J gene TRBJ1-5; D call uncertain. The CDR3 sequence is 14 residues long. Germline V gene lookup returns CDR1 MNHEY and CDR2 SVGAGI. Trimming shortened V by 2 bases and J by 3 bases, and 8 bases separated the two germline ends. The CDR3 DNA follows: TGTGCCAGCAGTTACGAACGGCCCAATCAGCCCCAGCATTTT. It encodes CASSYERPNQPQHF.

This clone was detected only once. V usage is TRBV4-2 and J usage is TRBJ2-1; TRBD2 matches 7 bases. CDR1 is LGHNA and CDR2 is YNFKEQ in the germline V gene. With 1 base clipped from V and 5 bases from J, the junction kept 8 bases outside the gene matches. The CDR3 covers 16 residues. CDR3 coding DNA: TGTGCCAGCAGCCAAGTTGGGAGGGGAACCCACAATGAGCAGTTCTTC. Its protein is CASSQVGRGTHNEQFF.

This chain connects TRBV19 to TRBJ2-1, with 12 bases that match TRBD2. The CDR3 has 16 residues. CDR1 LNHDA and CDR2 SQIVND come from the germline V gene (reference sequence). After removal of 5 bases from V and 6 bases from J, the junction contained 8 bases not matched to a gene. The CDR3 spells CASSDLAGGPLNEQFF. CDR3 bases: TGTGCCAGTAGTGACCTAGCGGGAGGGCCTCTCAATGAGCAGTTCTTC.

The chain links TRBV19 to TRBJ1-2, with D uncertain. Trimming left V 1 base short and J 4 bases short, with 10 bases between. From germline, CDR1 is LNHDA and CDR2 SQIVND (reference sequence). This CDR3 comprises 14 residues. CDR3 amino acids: CASSIVGWAYGYTF. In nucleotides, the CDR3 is TGTGCCAGTAGTATAGTGGGGTGGGCCTATGGCTACACCTTC.

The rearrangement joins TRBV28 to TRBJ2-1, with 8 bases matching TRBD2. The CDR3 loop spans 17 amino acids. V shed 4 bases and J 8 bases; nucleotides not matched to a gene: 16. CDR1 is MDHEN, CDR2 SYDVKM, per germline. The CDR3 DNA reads TGTGCCAGCAGTTCTACGGATGGAGCGGGAGTCGTCGATGAGCAGTTCTTC. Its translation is CASSSTDGAGVVDEQFF.

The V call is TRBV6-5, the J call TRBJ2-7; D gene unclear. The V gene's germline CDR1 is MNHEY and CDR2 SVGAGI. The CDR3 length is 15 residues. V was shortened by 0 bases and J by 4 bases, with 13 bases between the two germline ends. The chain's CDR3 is CASSYSNLKDYEQYF. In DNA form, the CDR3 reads TGTGCCAGCAGTTACTCGAATCTCAAAGATTACGAGCAGTACTTC.

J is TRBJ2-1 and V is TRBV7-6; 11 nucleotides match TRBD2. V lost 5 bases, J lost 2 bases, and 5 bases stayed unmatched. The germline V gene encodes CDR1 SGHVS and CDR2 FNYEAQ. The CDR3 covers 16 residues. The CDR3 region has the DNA TGTGCCAGCAGCCCCCTAGCGGGAGGCGCCTACAATGAGCAGTTCTTC. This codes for CASSPLAGGAYNEQFF.

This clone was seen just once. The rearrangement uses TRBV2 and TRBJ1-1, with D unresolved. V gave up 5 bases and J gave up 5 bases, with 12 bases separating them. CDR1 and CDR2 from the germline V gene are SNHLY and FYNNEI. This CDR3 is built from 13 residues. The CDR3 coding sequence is TGTGCCAGCAGTCAGGAAAAAACAACTGAAGCTTTCTTT. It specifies CASSQEKTTEAFF. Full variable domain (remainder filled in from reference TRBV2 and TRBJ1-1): EPEVTQTPSHQVTQMGQEVILRCVPISNHLYFYWYRQILGQKVEFLVSFYNNEISEKSEIFDDQFSVERPDGSNFTLKIRSTKLEDSAMYFCASSQEKTTEAFFGQGTRLTVV.

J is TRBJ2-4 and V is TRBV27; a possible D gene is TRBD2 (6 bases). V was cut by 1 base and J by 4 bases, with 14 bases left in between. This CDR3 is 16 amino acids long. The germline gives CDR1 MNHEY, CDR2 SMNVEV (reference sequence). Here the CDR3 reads CASSLWSAGTKNIQYF. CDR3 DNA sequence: TGTGCCAGCAGTTTATGGAGCGCAGGGACTAAAAACATTCAGTACTTC.

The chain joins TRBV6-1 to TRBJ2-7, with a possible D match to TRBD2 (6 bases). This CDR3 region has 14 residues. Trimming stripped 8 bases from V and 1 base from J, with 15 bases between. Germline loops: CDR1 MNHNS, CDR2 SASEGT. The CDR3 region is CASCRIAASYEQYF. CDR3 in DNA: TGTGCCAGCTGTCGAATAGCGGCGTCCTACGAGCAGTACTTC.

The CDR3, as DNA: TGTGCCAGCAGCTTCTGGGAAGGGGGCGGTCAGCCCCAGCATTTT. Protein sequence: CASSFWEGGGQPQHF. This rearrangement joins TRBV5-8 to TRBJ1-5, with 7 bases lining up with TRBD1. Germline assignment: CDR1 SGHTS and CDR2 YDEGEE. V trimming: 2 bases; J trimming: 6 bases; junction bases outside the gene matches: 8. The CDR3 totals 15 residues.

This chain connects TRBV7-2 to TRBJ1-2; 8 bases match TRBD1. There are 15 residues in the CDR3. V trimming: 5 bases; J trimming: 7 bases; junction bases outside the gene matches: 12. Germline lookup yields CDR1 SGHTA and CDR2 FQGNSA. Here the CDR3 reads CASSPHPDRELGYTF. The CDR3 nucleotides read TGTGCCAGCAGCCCTCACCCGGACAGGGAGCTTGGCTACACCTTC.